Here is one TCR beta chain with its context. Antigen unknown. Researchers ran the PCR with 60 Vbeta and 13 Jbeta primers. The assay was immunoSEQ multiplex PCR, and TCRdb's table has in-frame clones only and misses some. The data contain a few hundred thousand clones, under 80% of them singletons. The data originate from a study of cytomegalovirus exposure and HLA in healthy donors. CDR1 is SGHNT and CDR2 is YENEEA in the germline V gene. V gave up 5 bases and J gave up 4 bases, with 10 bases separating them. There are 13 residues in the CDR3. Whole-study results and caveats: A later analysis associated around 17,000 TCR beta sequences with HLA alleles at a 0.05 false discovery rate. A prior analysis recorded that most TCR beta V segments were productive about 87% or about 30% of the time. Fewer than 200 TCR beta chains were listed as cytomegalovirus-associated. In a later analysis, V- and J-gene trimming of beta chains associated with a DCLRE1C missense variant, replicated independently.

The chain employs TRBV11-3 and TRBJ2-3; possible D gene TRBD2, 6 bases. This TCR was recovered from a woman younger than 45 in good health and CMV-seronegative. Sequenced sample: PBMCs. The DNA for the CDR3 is TGTGCCAGCAGCCCGACTAGTGCAGATACGCAGTATTTT. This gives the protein CASSPTSADTQYF.